Listed below are T cell receptor beta chains from one sample, sequenced in a study of control samples from healthy donors and cancer patients. Using immunoSEQ multiplex PCR, the repertoire was profiled, and TCRdb retains in-frame clones only, with some absent. The sample includes some 71,000 clones, around 87% seen only once; the top ten take around 2%. The sample consisted of PBMCs. The receptors here all came from a woman aged 45-59 years with head and neck cancer. The CDR3 runs from the conserved cysteine through the conserved F or W. The D gene is left open where the match is weak. A clone size is listed for some rows: how often the clone was seen (once, few, many), or a class if it is expanded.

TRBD1,.,TRBJ2-7,TRBV9,TGTGCCAGCAGCGTGTCCTGGACAGGGGGCAACAACGAGCAGTACTTC,CASSVSWTGGNNEQYF
.,.,TRBJ2-2,TRBV7-2,TGTGCCAGCAGCCACGCTCCGGGGACCGGGGAGCTGTTTTTT,CASSHAPGTGELFF
.,.,TRBJ1-3,TRBV6-2/TRBV6-3,TGTGCCAGCAGTTTCTTCACAGGGAGGAGTGGAAACACCATATATTTT,CASSFFTGRSGNTIYF
.,.,TRBJ1-1,TRBV5-1,TGCGCCAGCAGCTTGGTGGGGCAAGGTGAAGCTTTCTTT,CASSLVGQGEAFF
.,.,TRBJ1-2,TRBV12-2,TGTGCAAGTCGCTCACTTCCCCGGACAGGTGAAAACTATGGCTACACCTTC,CASRSLPRTGENYGYTF
.,.,TRBJ1-6,TRBV11-2,TGTGCCAGCAGCCCGTCGTCGTCCGGGTATTCACCCCTCCACTTT,CASSPSSSGYSPLHF
.,.,TRBJ1-2,TRBV2,TGTGCCAGCAGTGCGGAAGAACGGTATGGCTACACCTTC,CASSAEERYGYTF
.,large,TRBJ2-7,TRBV20-1,TGCAGTGCTAGAGATGACTACGAGCAGTACTTC,CSARDDYEQYF
.,.,TRBJ1-2,TRBV6-1,TGTGCCAGCAGTGAAGATGCGGGTGTGGGGGTTAACTATGGCTACACCTTC,CASSEDAGVGVNYGYTF
.,.,TRBJ2-7,TRBV6-5,TGTGCCAGCAGGCCTGGGTCCCGTATGGAGCAGTACTTC,CASRPGSRMEQYF
TRBD1,.,TRBJ2-1,TRBV6-4,TGTGCCAGCAGTCCCACTGACAGGGACCACAATGAGCAGTTCTTC,CASSPTDRDHNEQFF
.,.,TRBJ1-3,TRBV7-8,TGTGCCAGCAGCTTAGGGGGAAACACCATATATTTT,CASSLGGNTIYF
.,.,TRBJ1-2,TRBV4-2,TGTGCCAGCAGCCCCGGACGCCAGGACCCTAACTATGGCTACACCTTC,CASSPGRQDPNYGYTF
TRBD1,.,TRBJ2-7,TRBV7-3,TGTGCCAGCAGCGGGAAAACAGGGGCGAGGATGGACGAGCAGTACTTC,CASSGKTGARMDEQYF
.,.,TRBJ2-7,TRBV15,TGTGCCACCAGCAGGGGGGCGGGGAGCGACGAGCAGTACTTC,CATSRGAGSDEQYF
.,.,TRBJ2-7,TRBV2,TGTGCCAGCAATGGGCCAGGAGGGGCCTACGAGCAGTACTTC,CASNGPGGAYEQYF
.,medium-sized,TRBJ1-2,TRBV20-1,TGCAGTGCTAGTATTCGTGAGGCCTCTAGCTACACCTTC,CSASIREASSYTF
TRBD1,few,TRBJ2-6,TRBV7-9,TGTGCCAGCAGCTCAATCGGGACAGGGGTCTCTGGGGCCAACGTCCTGACTTTC,CASSSIGTGVSGANVLTF
TRBD1,.,TRBJ1-6,TRBV28,TGTGCCAGCAGTGATTCAACGGACAGGAATTCACCCCTCCACTTT,CASSDSTDRNSPLHF
.,.,TRBJ2-5,TRBV12-3/TRBV12-4,TGTGCCAGCAGGCCCCAGGGGCCAGAGACCCAGTACTTC,CASRPQGPETQYF
.,.,TRBJ2-7,TRBV5-1,TGCGCCAGCAGCCCCCCCGGGGACGAGCAGTACTTC,CASSPPGDEQYF
.,.,TRBJ1-4,TRBV29-1,TGCAGCGTTACACAGGGTATTGATGAAAAACTGTTTTTT,CSVTQGIDEKLFF
.,few,TRBJ1-1,TRBV29-1,TGCAGCGTCCAAAAGAACACTGAAGCTTTCTTT,CSVQKNTEAFF
.,.,TRBJ2-2,TRBV20-1,TGCAGTGCTAGTGCCCCGTCCCCCGGGGAGCTGTTTTTT,CSASAPSPGELFF
TRBD2,.,TRBJ2-2,TRBV3-1/TRBV3-2,TGTGCCAGCAGCCAAGAGGGTCGACTAGCGGGTGTAACCGGGGAGCTGTTTTTT,CASSQEGRLAGVTGELFF
TRBD1,.,TRBJ1-1,TRBV30,TGTGCCTGGAGTAGACAGGGGAGCACTGAAGCTTTCTTT,CAWSRQGSTEAFF
.,.,TRBJ1-5,TRBV21-1,TGTGCCAGCACCGCAGTCGATAGCAATCAGCCCCAGCATTTT,CASTAVDSNQPQHF
.,.,TRBJ2-1,TRBV2,TGTGCCAGCAGCGGGAGAAGTGAGCAGTTCTTC,CASSGRSEQFF